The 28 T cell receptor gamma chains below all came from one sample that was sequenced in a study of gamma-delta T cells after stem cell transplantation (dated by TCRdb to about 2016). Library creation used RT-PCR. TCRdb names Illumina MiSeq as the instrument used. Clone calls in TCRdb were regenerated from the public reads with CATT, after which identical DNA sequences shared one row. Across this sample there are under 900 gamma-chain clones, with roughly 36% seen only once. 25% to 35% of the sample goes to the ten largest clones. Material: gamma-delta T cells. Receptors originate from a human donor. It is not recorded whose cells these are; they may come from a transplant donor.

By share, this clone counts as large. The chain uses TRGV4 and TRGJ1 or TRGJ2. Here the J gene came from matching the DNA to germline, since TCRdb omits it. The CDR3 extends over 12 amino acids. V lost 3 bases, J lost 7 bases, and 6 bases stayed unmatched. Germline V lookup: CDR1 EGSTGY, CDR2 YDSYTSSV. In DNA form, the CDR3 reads TGTGCCACCTGGGATTCGGGATATAAGAAACTCTTT. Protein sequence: CATWDSGYKKLF.

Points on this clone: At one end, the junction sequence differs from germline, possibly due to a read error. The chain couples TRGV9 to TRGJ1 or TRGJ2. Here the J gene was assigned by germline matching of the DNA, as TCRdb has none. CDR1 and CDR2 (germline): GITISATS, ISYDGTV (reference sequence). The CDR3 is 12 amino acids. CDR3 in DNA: TGTGCCTTGTGGGGGGTGGGCCCTAAGAAACTCTTT. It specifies CALWGVGPKKLF.

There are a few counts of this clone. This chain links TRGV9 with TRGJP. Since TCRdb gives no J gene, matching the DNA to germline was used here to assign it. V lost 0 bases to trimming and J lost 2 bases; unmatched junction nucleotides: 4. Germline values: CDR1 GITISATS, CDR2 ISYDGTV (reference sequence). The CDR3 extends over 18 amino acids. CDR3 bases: TGTGCCTTGTGGGAGGTGCCTAGGCAAGAGTTGGGCAAAAAAATCAAGGTATTT. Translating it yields CALWEVPRQELGKKIKVF.

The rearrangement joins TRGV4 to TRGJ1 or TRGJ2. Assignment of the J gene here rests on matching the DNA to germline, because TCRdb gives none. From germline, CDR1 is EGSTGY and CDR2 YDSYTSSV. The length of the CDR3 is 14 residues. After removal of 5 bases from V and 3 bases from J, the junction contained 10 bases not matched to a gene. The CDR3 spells CATWVPPIYYKKLF. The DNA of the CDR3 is TGTGCCACCTGGGTACCCCCTATTTATTATAAGAAACTCTTT.

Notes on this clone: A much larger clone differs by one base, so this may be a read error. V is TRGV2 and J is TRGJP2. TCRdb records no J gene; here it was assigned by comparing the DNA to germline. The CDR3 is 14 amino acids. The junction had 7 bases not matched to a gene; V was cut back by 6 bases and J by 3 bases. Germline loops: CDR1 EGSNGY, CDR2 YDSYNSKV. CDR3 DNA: TGTGCCACCTGGCCCTATGGTAGTGATTGGATCAAGACGTTT. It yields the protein CATWPYGSDWIKTF.

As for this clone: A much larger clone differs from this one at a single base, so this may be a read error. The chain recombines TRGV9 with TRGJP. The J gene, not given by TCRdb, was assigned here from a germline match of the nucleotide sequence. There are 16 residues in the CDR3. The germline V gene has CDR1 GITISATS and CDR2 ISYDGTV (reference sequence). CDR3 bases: TGTGCCTTGTGGGAGGAACAAGGGTTGGGCAAAAAAATCAAGGTATTT. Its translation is CALWEEQGLGKKIKVF.

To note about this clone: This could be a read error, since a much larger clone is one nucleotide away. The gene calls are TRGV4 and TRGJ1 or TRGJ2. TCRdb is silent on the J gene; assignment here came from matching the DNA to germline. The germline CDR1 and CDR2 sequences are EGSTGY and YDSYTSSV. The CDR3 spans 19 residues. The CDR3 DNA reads TGTACCACCTGGGATGCCGAGCCTGTGGGAGGGACTAGTTATTATAAGAAACTCTTT. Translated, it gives CTTWDAEPVGGTSYYKKLF.

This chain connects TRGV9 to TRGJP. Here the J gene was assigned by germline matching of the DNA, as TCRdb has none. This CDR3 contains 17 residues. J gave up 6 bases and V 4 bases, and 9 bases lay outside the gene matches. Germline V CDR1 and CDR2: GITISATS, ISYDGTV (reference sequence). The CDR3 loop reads CALWEVVLELGKKIKVF. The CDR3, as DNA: TGTGCCTTGTGGGAAGTAGTTCTAGAGTTGGGCAAAAAAATCAAGGTATTT.

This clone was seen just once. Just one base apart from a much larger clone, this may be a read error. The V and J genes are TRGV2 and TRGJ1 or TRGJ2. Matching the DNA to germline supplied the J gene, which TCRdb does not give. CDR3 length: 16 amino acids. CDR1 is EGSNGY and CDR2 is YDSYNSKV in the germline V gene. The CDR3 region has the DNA TGTGCCACCTGGGGCGGGCCGACGAGGTGTGATTATAAGAAACTCTTT. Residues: CATWGGPTRCDYKKLF.

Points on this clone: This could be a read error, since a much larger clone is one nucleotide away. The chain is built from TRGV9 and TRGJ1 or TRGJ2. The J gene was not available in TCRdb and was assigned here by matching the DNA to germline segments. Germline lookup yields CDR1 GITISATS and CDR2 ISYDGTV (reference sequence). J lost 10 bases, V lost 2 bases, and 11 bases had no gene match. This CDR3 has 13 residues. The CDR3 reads CALWEAVLGKKLF. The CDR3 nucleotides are TGTGCCTTGTGGGAGGCCGTTTTAGGAAAGAAACTCTTT.

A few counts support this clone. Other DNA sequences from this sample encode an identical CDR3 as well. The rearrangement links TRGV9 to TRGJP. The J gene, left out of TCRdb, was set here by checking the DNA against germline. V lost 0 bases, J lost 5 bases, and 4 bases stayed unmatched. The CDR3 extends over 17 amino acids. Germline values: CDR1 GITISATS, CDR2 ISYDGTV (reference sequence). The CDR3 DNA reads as TGTGCCTTGTGGGAGGTGCAGAAAGAGTTGGGCAAAAAAATCAAGGTATTT. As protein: CALWEVQKELGKKIKVF.

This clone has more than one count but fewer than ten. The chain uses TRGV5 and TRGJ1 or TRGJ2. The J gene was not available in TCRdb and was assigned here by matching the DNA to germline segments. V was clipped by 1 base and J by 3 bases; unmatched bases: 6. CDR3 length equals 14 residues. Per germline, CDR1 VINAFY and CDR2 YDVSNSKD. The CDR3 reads CATWDSPSYYKKLF. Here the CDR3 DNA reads TGTGCCACCTGGGACAGCCCTTCTTATTATAAGAAACTCTTT.

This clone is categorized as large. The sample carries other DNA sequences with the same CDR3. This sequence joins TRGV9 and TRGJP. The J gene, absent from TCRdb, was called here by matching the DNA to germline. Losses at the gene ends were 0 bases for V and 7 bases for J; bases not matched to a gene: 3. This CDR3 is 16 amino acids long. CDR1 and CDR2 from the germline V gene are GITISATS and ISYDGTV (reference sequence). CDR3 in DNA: TGTGCCTTGTGGGAGGTGCACGAGTTGGGCAAAAAAATCAAGGTATTT. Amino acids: CALWEVHELGKKIKVF.

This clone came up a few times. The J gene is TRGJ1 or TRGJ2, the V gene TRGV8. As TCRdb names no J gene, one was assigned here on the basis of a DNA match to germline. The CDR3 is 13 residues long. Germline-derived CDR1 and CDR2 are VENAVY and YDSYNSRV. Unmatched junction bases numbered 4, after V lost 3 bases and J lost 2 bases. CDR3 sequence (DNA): TGTGCCACCTGGGATCCCTATTATTATAAGAAACTCTTT. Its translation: CATWDPYYYKKLF.

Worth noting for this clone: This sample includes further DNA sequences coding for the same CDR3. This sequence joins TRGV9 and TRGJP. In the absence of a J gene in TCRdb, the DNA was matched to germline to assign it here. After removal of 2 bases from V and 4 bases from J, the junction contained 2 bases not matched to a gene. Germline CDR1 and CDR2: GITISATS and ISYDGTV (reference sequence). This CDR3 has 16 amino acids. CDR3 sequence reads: CALWEDQELGKKIKVF. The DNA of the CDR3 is TGTGCCTTGTGGGAGGATCAAGAGTTGGGCAAAAAAATCAAGGTATTT.

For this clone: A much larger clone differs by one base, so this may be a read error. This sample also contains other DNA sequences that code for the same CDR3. The CDR3 DNA reads as TGTGCCCTGTGGGAGGACCTGAAGTCGGCCATGTATTATAAGAAACTCTTT. Translated, it gives CALWEDLKSAMYYKKLF. The rearrangement uses TRGV9 and TRGJ1 or TRGJ2. Here the J gene came from matching the DNA to germline, since TCRdb omits it. The germline gives CDR1 GITISATS, CDR2 ISYDGTV (reference sequence). The CDR3 loop spans 17 amino acids.

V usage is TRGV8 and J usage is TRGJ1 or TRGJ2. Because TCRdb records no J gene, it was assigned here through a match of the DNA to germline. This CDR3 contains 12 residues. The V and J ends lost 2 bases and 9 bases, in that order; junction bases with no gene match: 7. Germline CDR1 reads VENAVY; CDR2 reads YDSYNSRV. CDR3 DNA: TGTGCCACCTGGGATAAGAGGGCTAAGAAACTCTTT. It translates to CATWDKRAKKLF.

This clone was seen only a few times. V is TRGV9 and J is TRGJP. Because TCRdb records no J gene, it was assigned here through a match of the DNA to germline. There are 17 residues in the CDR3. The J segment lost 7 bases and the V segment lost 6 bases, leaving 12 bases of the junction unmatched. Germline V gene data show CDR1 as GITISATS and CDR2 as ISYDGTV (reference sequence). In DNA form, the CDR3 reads TGTGCCTTGTGGCACAGCAGACGGGAGTTGGGCAAAAAAATCAAGGTATTT. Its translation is CALWHSRRELGKKIKVF.

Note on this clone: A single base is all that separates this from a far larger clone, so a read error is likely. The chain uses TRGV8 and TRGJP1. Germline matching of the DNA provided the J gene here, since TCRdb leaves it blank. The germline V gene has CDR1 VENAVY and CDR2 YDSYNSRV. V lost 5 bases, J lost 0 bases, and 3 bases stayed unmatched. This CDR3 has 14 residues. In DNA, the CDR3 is TGTGCCACCTGGGGTAATACCACTGGTTGGTTCAAGATATTT. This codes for CATWGNTTGWFKIF.

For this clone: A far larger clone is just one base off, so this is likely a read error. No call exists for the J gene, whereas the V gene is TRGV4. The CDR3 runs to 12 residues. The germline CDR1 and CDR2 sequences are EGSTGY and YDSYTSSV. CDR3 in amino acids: CATWIRYYKNLF. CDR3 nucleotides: TGTGCCACCTGGATCCGTTATTATAAGAACCTCTTT.

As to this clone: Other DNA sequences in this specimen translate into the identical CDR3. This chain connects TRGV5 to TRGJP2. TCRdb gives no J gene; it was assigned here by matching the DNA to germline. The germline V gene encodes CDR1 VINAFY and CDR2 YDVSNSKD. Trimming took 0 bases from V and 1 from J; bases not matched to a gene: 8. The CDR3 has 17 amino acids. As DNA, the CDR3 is TGTGCCACCTGGGACAGGCCTTTTGGTAGTAGTGATTGGATCAAGACGTTT. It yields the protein CATWDRPFGSSDWIKTF.

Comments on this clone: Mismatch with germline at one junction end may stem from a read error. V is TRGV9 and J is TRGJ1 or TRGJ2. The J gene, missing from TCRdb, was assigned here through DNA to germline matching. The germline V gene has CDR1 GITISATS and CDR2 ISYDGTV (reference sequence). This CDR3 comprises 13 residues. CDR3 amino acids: CALWEVAYHKKLF. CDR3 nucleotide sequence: TGTGCCTTGTGGGAGGTTGCTTATCATAAGAAACTCTTT.

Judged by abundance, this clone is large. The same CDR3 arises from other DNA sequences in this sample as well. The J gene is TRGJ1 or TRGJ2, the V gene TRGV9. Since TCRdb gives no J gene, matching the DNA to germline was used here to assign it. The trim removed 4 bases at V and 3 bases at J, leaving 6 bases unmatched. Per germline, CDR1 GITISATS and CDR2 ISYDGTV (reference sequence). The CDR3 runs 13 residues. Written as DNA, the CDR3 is TGTGCCTTGTGGGACCCGCTTTATTATAAGAAACTCTTT. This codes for CALWDPLYYKKLF.

In DNA, the CDR3 is TGTGCCACCTGGGACGGGGGTGATTGGATCAAGACGTTT. This gives the protein CATWDGGDWIKTF. The J gene is TRGJP2, the V gene TRGV2. TCRdb leaves out the J gene; it was filled in here by matching the DNA to germline. Germline V CDR1 and CDR2: EGSNGY, YDSYNSKV. The V segment lost 0 bases and the J segment 6 bases; nucleotides outside the gene matches: 1. The CDR3 sequence is 13 residues long.

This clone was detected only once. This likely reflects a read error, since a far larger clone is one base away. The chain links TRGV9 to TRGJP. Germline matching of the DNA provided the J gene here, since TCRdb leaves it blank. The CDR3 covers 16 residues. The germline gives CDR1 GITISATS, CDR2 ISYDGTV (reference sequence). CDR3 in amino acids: CALREQQELGKKIKVF. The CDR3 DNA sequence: TGTGCCTTGCGGGAGCAACAAGAGTTGGGCAAAAAAATCAAGGTATTT.

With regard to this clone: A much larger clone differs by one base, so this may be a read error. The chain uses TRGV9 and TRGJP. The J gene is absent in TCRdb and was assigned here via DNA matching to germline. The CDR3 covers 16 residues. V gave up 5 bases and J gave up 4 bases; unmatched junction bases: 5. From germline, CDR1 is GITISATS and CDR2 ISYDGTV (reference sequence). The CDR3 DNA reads TGTGCCTTGTGGGGGTCCCAAGAGTTGGGCAAAAAAATCAAGGTATTT. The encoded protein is CALWGSQELGKKIKVF.

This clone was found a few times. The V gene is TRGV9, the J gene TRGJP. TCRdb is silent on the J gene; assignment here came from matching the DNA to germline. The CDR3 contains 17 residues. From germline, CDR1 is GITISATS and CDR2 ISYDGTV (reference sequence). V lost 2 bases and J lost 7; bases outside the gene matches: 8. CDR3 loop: CALWEASDELGKKIKVF. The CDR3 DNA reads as TGTGCCTTGTGGGAGGCCAGCGATGAGTTGGGCAAAAAAATCAAGGTATTT.

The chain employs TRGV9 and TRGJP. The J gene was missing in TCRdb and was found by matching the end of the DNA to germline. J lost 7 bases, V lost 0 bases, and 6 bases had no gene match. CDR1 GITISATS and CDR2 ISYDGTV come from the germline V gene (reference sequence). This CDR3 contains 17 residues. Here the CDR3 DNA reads TGTGCCTTGTGGGAGGTGGTTGGGGAGTTGGGCAAAAAAATCAAGGTATTT. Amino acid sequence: CALWEVVGELGKKIKVF.